The following is a TCR beta chain sequence with its context. This entry belongs to a study of shared clonotypes between healthy human individuals. Trimming at V came to 5 bases and at J to 7 bases, leaving 12 bases not matched to a gene. The CDR3 sequence is 16 residues long. Germline assignment: CDR1 SGHVS and CDR2 FQNEAQ. Positive CCR7 selection of CD45RO-negative cells yielded the naive CD8 cells, and terminally differentiated effector memory CD45RA+ cells were excluded. Adult donors, all healthy and HIV-negative, had no recent acute infections or vaccinations. The assay was immunoSEQ multiplex PCR, and TCRdb's table has in-frame clones only and misses some. The sample has around 2.1 million clones, 90% to 95% seen once.

This receptor was obtained from a man between 18 and 29 years old in good health. Some clones in this sample may be carry-over from other donors' samples. The chain recombines TRBV7-8 with TRBJ2-1; 9 bases agree with TRBD2. Specimen: naive CD8+ T cells from PBMCs. The CDR3 sequence is CASSGMGAGGENEQFF. CDR3 nucleotide sequence: TGTGCCAGCAGCGGGATGGGAGCGGGAGGAGAAAATGAGCAGTTCTTC.